This TCR beta chain came from a study of cytomegalovirus exposure and HLA in healthy donors. Germline CDR1 MDHEN, CDR2 SYDVKM. V was trimmed by 3 bases and J by 12 bases, leaving 12 bases between them. This CDR3 has 12 amino acids. The study ran its PCR with 60 Vbeta and 13 Jbeta primers. The protocol was immunoSEQ multiplex PCR, while the TCRdb copy is restricted to in-frame clones and leaves out a portion. The sample table includes about 39,000 clones. This clonotype was sampled from a male donor in good health and CMV-seronegative. Sequencing was carried out using PBMCs. V is TRBV28 and J is TRBJ1-3, with D possibly being TRBD1 (6 bases). The CDR3 region has the DNA TGTGCCAGCAGTTTTACAGGGAACGACATATATTTT. It yields the protein CASSFTGNDIYF.